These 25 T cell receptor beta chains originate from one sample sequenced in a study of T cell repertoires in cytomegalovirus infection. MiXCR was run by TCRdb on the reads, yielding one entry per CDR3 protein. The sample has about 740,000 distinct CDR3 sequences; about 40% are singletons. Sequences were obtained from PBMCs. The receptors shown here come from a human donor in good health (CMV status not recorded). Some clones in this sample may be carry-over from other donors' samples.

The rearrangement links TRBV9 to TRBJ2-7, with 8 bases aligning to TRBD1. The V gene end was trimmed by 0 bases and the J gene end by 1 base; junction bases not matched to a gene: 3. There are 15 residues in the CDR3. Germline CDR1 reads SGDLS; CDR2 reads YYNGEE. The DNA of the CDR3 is TGTGCCAGCAGCGTAGGACAGGGGCCATCCTACGAGCAGTACTTC. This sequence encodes CASSVGQGPSYEQYF.

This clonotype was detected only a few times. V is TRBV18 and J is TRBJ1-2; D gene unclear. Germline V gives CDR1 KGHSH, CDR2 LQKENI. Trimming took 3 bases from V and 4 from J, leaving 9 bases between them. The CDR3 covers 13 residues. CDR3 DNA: TGTGCCAGCTCACCCGCGCGGGGCTATGGCTACACCTTC. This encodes CASSPARGYGYTF.

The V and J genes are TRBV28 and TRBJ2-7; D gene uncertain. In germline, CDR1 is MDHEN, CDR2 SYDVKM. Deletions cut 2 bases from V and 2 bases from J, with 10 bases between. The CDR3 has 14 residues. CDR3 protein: CASSLEAAPYEQYF. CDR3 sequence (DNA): TGTGCCAGCAGTTTAGAGGCAGCACCCTACGAGCAGTACTTC.

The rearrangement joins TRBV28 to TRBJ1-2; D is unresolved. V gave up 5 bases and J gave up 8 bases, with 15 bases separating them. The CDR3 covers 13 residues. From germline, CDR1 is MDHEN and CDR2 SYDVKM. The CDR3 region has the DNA TGTGCCAGCAGTCCTCGTGTCGGTGCCGGCTACACCTTC. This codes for CASSPRVGAGYTF.

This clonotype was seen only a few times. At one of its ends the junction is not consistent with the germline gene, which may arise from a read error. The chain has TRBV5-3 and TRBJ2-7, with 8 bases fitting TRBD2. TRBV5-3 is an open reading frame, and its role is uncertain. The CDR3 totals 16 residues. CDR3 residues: CASSLSGGGRLYEQYF. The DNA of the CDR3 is TGTGCCAGCAGCTTGTCGGGGGGCGGGAGGCTCTACGAGCAGTACTTC.

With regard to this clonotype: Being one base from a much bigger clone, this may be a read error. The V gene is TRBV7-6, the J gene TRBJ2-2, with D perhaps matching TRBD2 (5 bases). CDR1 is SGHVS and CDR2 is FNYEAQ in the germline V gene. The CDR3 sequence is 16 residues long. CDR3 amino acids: CAGSSNGVEVTGELFF. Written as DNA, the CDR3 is TGTGCCGGCAGCTCGAACGGAGTGGAGGTGACCGGGGAGCTGTTTTTT. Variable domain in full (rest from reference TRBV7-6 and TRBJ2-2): GAGVSQSPRYKVTKRGQDVALRCDPISGHVSLYWYRQALGQGPEFLTYFNYEAQQDKSGLPNDRFSAERPEGSISTLTIQRTEQRDSAMYRCAGSSNGVEVTGELFFGEGSRLTVL.

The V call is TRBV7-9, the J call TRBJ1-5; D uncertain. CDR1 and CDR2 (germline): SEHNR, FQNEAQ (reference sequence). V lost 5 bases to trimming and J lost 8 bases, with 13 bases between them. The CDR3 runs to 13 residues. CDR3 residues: CASSPRAGKPQHF. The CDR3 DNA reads TGTGCCAGCAGCCCGAGGGCCGGGAAGCCCCAGCATTTT.

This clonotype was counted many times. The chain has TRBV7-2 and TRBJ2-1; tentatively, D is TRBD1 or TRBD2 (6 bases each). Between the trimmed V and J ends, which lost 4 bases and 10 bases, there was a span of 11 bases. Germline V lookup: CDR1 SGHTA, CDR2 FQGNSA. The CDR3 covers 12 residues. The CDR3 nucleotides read TGTGCCAGCAGCTCCCACGGGGGCGAGCAGTTCTTC. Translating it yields CASSSHGGEQFF.

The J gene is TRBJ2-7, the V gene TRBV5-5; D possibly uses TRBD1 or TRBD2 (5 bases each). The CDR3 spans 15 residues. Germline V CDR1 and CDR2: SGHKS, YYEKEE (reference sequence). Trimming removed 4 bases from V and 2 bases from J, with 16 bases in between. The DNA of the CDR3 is TGTGCCAGCAGCCCGAGGGGACGGTCTCCCTACGAGCAGTACTTC. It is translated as CASSPRGRSPYEQYF.

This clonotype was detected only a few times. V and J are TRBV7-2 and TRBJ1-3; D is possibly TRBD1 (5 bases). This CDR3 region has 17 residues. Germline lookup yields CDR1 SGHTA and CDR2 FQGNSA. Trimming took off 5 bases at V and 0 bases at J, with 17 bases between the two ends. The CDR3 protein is CASSRTRQSSSGNTIYF. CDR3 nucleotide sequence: TGTGCCAGCAGCCGGACGCGACAGAGCAGCTCTGGAAACACCATATATTTT.

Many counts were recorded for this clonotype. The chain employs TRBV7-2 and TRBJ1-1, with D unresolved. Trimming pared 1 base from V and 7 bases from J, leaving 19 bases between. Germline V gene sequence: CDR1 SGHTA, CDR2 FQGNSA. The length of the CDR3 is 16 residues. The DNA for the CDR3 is TGTGCCAGCAGCTTAGACGCAGGAAGGTCAGATGATGAAGCTTTCTTT. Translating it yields CASSLDAGRSDDEAFF.

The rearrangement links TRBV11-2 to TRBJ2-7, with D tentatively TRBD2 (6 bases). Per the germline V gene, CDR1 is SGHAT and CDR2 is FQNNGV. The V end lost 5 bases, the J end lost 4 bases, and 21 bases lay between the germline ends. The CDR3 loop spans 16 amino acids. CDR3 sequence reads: CASSPRGGVRWYEQYF. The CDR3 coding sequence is TGTGCCAGCAGCCCGCGGGGTGGCGTCAGGTGGTACGAGCAGTACTTC.

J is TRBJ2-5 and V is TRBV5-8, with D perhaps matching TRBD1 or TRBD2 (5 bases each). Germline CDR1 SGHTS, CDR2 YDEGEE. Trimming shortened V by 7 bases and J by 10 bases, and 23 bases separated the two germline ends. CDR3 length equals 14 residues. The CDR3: CASGIPGPGQNQYF. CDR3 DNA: TGTGCCAGCGGGATCCCGGGACCCGGGCAGAACCAGTACTTC.

This chain's CDR3 is CAISEFQGDIHEQYF. The CDR3 DNA sequence: TGTGCCATCAGTGAGTTCCAGGGTGATATCCACGAGCAGTACTTC. The chain has TRBV10-3 and TRBJ2-7, with a possible D match to TRBD1 (5 bases). The CDR3 covers 15 residues. V was cut by 1 base and J by 5 bases, with 15 bases left in between. Germline V gene lookup returns CDR1 ENHRY and CDR2 SYGVKD.

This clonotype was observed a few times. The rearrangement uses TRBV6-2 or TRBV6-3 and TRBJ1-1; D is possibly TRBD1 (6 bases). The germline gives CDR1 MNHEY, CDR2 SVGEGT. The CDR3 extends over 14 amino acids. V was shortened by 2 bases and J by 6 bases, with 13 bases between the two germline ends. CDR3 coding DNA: TGTGCCAGCAGTTACCGATCAGGGGAGGCTGAAGCTTTCTTT. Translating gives CASSYRSGEAEAFF.

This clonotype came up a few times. The CDR3 protein is CASRLHMGTAAGVSYNSPLHF. DNA for the CDR3: TGTGCCAGCAGGCTGCACATGGGGACAGCAGCAGGCGTCTCCTATAATTCACCCCTCCACTTT. The chain recombines TRBV7-6 with TRBJ1-6, with 7 bases aligning to TRBD1. There are 21 residues in the CDR3. Looked up from germline, CDR1 is SGHVS and CDR2 is FNYEAQ. After removal of 6 bases from V and 0 bases from J, the junction contained 20 bases not matched to a gene. Based on the CDR3 plus reference TRBV7-6 and TRBJ1-6, the full variable domain is GAGVSQSPRYKVTKRGQDVALRCDPISGHVSLYWYRQALGQGPEFLTYFNYEAQQDKSGLPNDRFSAERPEGSISTLTIQRTEQRDSAMYRCASRLHMGTAAGVSYNSPLHFGNGTRLTVT.

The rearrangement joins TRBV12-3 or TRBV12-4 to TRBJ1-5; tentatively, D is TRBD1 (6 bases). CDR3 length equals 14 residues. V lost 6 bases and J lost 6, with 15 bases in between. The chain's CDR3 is CASRSTGLSQPQHF. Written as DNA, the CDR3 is TGTGCCAGCAGGAGCACAGGGTTGTCTCAGCCCCAGCATTTT.

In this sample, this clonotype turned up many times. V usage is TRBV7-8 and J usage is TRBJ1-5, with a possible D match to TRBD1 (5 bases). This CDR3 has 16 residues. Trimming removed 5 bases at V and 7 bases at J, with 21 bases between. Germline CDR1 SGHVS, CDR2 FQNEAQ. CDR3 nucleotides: TGTGCCAGCAGCACGCGGGACCGCGAGCGCGGCCAGCCCCAGCATTTT. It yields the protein CASSTRDRERGQPQHF.

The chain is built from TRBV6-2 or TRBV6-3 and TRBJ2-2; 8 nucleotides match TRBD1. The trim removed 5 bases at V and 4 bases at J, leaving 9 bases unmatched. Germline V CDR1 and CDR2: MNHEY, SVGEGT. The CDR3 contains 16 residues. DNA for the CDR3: TGTGCCAGCAGTAAACGACAGGGGACGGGCACCGGGGAGCTGTTTTTT. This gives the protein CASSKRQGTGTGELFF.

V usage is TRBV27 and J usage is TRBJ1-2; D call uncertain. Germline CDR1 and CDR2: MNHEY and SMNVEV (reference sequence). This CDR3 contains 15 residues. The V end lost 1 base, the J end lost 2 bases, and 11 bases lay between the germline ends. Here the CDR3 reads CASSLFGFLNYGYTF. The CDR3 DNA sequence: TGTGCCAGCAGTTTATTCGGGTTCTTGAACTATGGCTACACCTTC.

The CDR3 DNA is TGTGCTATCACGATCTTCAAACTAGCCCGCTTATCCTACAATGAGCAGTTCTTC. Amino acids: CAITIFKLARLSYNEQFF. The chain has TRBV7-7 and TRBJ2-1; tentatively, D is TRBD2 (6 bases). The CDR3 consists of 18 residues. CDR1 and CDR2 (germline): SSHAT, FNYEAQ (reference sequence).

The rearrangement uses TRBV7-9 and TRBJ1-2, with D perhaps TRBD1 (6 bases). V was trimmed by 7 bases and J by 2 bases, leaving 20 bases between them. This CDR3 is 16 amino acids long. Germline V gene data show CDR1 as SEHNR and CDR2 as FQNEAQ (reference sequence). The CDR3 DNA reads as TGTGCCAGCACCCCCGAGACAGGCAGGGTCAACTATGGCTACACCTTC. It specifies CASTPETGRVNYGYTF.

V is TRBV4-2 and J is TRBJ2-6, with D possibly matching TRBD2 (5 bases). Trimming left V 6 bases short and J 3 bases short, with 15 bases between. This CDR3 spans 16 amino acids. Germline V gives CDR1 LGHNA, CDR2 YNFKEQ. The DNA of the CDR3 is TGTGCCAGCAGGTCGGGGTCCGCCAATGGGGCCAACGTCCTGACTTTC. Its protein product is CASRSGSANGANVLTF.

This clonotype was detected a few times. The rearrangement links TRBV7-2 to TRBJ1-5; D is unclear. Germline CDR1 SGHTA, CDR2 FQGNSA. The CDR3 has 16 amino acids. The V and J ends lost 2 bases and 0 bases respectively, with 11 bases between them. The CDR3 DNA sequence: TGTGCCAGCAGCTTAATCTCCACAGATAGCAATCAGCCCCAGCATTTT. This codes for CASSLISTDSNQPQHF.

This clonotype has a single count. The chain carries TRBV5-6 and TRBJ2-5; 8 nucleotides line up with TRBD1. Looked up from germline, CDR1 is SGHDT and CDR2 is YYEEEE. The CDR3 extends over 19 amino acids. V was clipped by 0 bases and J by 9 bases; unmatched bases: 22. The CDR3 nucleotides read TGTGCCAGCAGCTTGGGTCGGATCCTGACAGGGGCCATGGGTAAGGCCCAGTACTTC. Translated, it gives CASSLGRILTGAMGKAQYF.